The present T cell receptor beta chain was sequenced within a study of blood T cells in healthy people across ages. General study results and limits: Naive and antigen-experienced cells were not separated, limiting conclusive comparison.

Then a second PCR, running roughly 7 to 11 cycles, was carried out with a sample-barcoded 5' primer and a J-beta primer mix. Each cDNA molecule received a tag from a template-switch adaptor that had 12 random nucleotides. MiXCR, applied by TCRdb to the 5' RACE reads, yields one record per CDR3 protein. The sample contains 650,000 to 800,000 distinct CDR3 sequences, 52% of which appear only once. Looked up from germline, CDR1 is MNHEY and CDR2 is SVGAGI. V was trimmed by 8 bases and J by 1 base, leaving 11 bases between them. CDR3 length: 14 amino acids. Turning to this clonotype: Its antigen is currently unknown.

This TCR was recovered from a woman aged 80 or over in good health. Source material: blood. J is TRBJ2-2 and V is TRBV6-5; unclear D gene. The DNA for the CDR3 is TGTGCCAGCGCAACCAGAATGAACACCGGGGAGCTGTTTTTT. Its protein product is CASATRMNTGELFF.